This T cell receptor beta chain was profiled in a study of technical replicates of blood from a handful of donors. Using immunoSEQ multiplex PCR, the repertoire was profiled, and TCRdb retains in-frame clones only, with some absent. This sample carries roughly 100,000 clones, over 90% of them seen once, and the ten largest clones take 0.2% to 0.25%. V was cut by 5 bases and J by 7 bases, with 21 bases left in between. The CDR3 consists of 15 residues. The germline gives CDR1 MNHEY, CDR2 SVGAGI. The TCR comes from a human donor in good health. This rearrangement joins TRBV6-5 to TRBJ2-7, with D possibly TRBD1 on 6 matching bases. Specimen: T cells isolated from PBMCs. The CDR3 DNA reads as TGTGCCAGCAGTACCCTGGGGGCTGTTGACGGGGAGCAGTACTTC. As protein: CASSTLGAVDGEQYF.